This entry lists 31 T cell receptor beta chains sequenced from one sample in a study of identical twins. MiXCR, applied by TCRdb to the 5' RACE reads, yields one record per CDR3 protein. The sample consists of approximately 280,000 distinct CDR3 sequences, about 8.1% of them appearing once. This same sample was also part of a study on yellow fever vaccine responses in identical twins.

The sample comprised memory (CD45RO+) T cells sorted from blood. Every receptor here comes from a woman aged 18-29 years in good health.

J is TRBJ2-3 and V is TRBV7-2, with TRBD2 matching 12 bases. This CDR3 comprises 18 residues. Germline V CDR1 and CDR2: SGHTA, FQGNSA. V trimming: 0 bases; J trimming: 4 bases; junction bases outside the gene matches: 8. The CDR3 nucleotides read TGTGCCAGCAGCTTAGCGGGTCTAGCGGGGGGGTGGGCAGATACGCAGTATTTT. As protein: CASSLAGLAGGWADTQYF.

The chain recombines TRBV2 with TRBJ1-6; 7 bases line up with TRBD1. V shed 6 bases, J shed 10 bases, and the junction held 9 bases outside the gene matches. Germline V gives CDR1 SNHLY, CDR2 FYNNEI. The CDR3 runs 14 residues. The CDR3 region has the DNA TGTGCCAGCAGCGTACAGGGGCCATCCTCACCCCTCCACTTT. Protein: CASSVQGPSSPLHF.

The chain links TRBV6-1 to TRBJ2-1; TRBD1 might be the D (5 bases). The CDR3 has 15 amino acids. Trimming pared 7 bases from V and 0 bases from J, leaving 13 bases between. The germline V gene has CDR1 MNHNS and CDR2 SASEGT. The CDR3 DNA follows: TGTGCCAGCACCCAGGGTCCGAGCTCCTACAATGAGCAGTTCTTC. Its translation is CASTQGPSSYNEQFF.

In this sample, this clonotype turned up a few times. The V call is TRBV5-1, the J call TRBJ2-5, with D perhaps TRBD2 (5 bases). This CDR3 region has 13 residues. In germline, CDR1 is SGHRS, CDR2 YFSETQ. The V end was cut by 4 bases, the J end by 1 base, with 8 bases between. The CDR3, as DNA: TGCGCCAGCAGCAGGACTCTCCAAGAGACCCAGTACTTC. Protein sequence: CASSRTLQETQYF.

Only a few counts were recorded for this clonotype. V usage is TRBV7-2 and J usage is TRBJ1-4; D ambiguous. In germline, CDR1 is SGHTA, CDR2 FQGNSA. Trimming left V 5 bases short and J 0 bases short, with 10 bases between. The CDR3 totals 15 residues. The CDR3, as DNA: TGTGCCAGCAGCCGGCGGGCAGCAACTAATGAAAAACTGTTTTTT. Amino acids: CASSRRAATNEKLFF.

This clonotype was seen more than once but under ten times. This chain links TRBV19 with TRBJ2-1; D might be TRBD1 or TRBD2, each matching 7 bases. CDR1 is LNHDA and CDR2 is SQIVND in the germline V gene (reference sequence). The CDR3 sequence is 16 residues long. The V gene lost 4 bases and the J gene lost 5 bases, with 18 bases spanning the gap. This CDR3 reads CASSNSAGQFNNEQFF. CDR3 bases: TGTGCCAGTAGTAATTCAGCGGGACAGTTTAACAATGAGCAGTTCTTC.

There are many counts of this clonotype. This chain links TRBV20-1 with TRBJ2-3, with D possibly TRBD2 on 5 matching bases. Per the germline V gene, CDR1 is DFQATT and CDR2 is SNEGSKA (reference sequence). Trimming cost V 3 bases and J 4 bases, with 14 bases left between them. This CDR3 region has 14 residues. The CDR3 reads CSARGLLAPDTQYF. The CDR3 bases are TGCAGTGCTAGGGGTCTGCTAGCCCCAGATACGCAGTATTTT.

This clonotype showed up many times. This rearrangement joins TRBV28 to TRBJ2-3; TRBD1 is a possible D gene (6 bases). Germline lookup yields CDR1 MDHEN and CDR2 SYDVKM. The CDR3 sequence is 15 residues long. Trimming took 4 bases from V and 0 from J, leaving 11 bases between them. The chain's CDR3 is CASSSQGTSTDTQYF. Here the CDR3 DNA reads TGTGCCAGCAGTTCCCAAGGGACAAGCACAGATACGCAGTATTTT.

This clonotype was seen many times. The chain joins TRBV6-1 to TRBJ1-2, with a weak D call TRBD1 (5 bases). V lost 3 bases and J lost 1, with 12 bases in between. Per the germline V gene, CDR1 is MNHNS and CDR2 is SASEGT. CDR3 length equals 15 residues. CDR3: CASSDVGRSNYGYTF. The CDR3 region has the DNA TGTGCCAGCAGTGATGTGGGGCGAAGTAACTATGGCTACACCTTC.

This clonotype was recorded many times. The V and J genes are TRBV29-1 and TRBJ2-1, with 10 bases fitting TRBD2. The trim removed 1 base at V and 2 bases at J, leaving 8 bases unmatched. The CDR3 is 17 amino acids. CDR1 is SQVTM, CDR2 ANQGSEA, per germline. CDR3 in DNA: TGCAGCGTTGAAGCTAGGACTAGCGGAACTACCTACAATGAGCAGTTCTTC. It yields the protein CSVEARTSGTTYNEQFF.

This clonotype has ten or more counts. The V gene is TRBV7-9, the J gene TRBJ2-1; 12 bases map to TRBD2. CDR1 is SEHNR and CDR2 is FQNEAQ in the germline V gene (reference sequence). V shed 4 bases and J 6 bases; nucleotides not matched to a gene: 7. The CDR3 contains 16 residues. CDR3 in amino acids: CASSSIPTSGGNEQFF. For the CDR3, the DNA is TGTGCCAGCAGCTCAATTCCGACTAGCGGGGGCAATGAGCAGTTCTTC.

This clonotype was found many times. CDR3 nucleotide sequence: TGCGCCAGCAGCGATACTTTTCGTACTAGCGGGAGAGAGTTAGAGACCCAGTACTTC. As protein: CASSDTFRTSGRELETQYF. The chain is built from TRBV10-2 and TRBJ2-5; 11 bases are a match to TRBD2. V shed 6 bases, J shed 4 bases, and the junction held 19 bases outside the gene matches. Germline values: CDR1 WSHSY, CDR2 SAAADI. The CDR3 has 19 amino acids.

The CDR3 DNA is TGTGCCAGCAGATCAACTAGCGGGAGGGACATTCAGTACTTC. The encoded protein is CASRSTSGRDIQYF. The genes are TRBV28 and TRBJ2-4, with 13 bases identical to TRBD2. V was pared by 6 bases and J by 8 bases, with 4 bases of the junction left unmatched. Germline assignment: CDR1 MDHEN and CDR2 SYDVKM. This CDR3 region has 14 residues.

This clonotype turned up a few times. The chain links TRBV3-1 to TRBJ1-3, with 10 bases fitting TRBD1. V was pared by 3 bases and J by 0 bases, with 5 bases of the junction left unmatched. The CDR3 has 17 amino acids. The germline V gene encodes CDR1 LGHDT and CDR2 YNNKEL (reference sequence). In nucleotides, the CDR3 is TGTGCCAGCAGCCAGCGACAGGGGGCCAGCTCTGGAAACACCATATATTTT. It specifies CASSQRQGASSGNTIYF.

This clonotype was seen a few times. This chain links TRBV20-1 with TRBJ2-7, with D perhaps matching TRBD2 (5 bases). CDR3 length: 16 residues. CDR1 is DFQATT and CDR2 is SNEGSKA in the germline V gene (reference sequence). V was clipped by 0 bases and J by 2 bases, with 17 bases between them. The CDR3 is CSARDLSQRNTYEQYF. The CDR3 nucleotides read TGCAGTGCTAGAGATCTGAGTCAGCGGAATACCTACGAGCAGTACTTC.

This clonotype was picked up many times. The rearrangement links TRBV27 to TRBJ2-1, with D perhaps TRBD1 (5 bases). There are 12 residues in the CDR3. Germline V gives CDR1 MNHEY, CDR2 SMNVEV (reference sequence). Trimming removed 5 bases from V and 11 bases from J, with 13 bases in between. The CDR3 region has the DNA TGTGCCAGCAGTCGGCCAGGGCGGAAGCAGTTCTTC. It specifies CASSRPGRKQFF.

This clonotype showed up just a few times. The chain is built from TRBV28 and TRBJ1-1; D gene uncertain. Trimming pared 7 bases from V and 7 bases from J, leaving 10 bases between. The CDR3 contains 11 residues. Germline CDR1 reads MDHEN; CDR2 reads SYDVKM. CDR3 in amino acids: CASTLTREAFF. The CDR3 region has the DNA TGTGCCAGCACCCTGACGCGTGAAGCTTTCTTT.

Details on this clonotype: A much larger clone lies one base from this, so it may be a read error. In nucleotides, the CDR3 is TGTGCCAGCAACCAAGACGGTTACGAGCAGCACTTC. Translated, it gives CASNQDGYEQHF. The chain carries TRBV2 and TRBJ2-7; D is undetermined. Per germline, CDR1 SNHLY and CDR2 FYNNEI. The CDR3 totals 12 residues.

This chain joins TRBV20-1 and TRBJ2-5; 8 bases map to TRBD1. This CDR3 is built from 18 residues. The V gene's germline CDR1 is DFQATT and CDR2 SNEGSKA (reference sequence). The V gene end was trimmed by 0 bases and the J gene end by 5 bases; junction bases not matched to a gene: 17. Written as DNA, the CDR3 is TGCAGTGCTAGAGATTTTATAGGGACAGGAGGACCCGCGGAGACCCAGTACTTC. The encoded protein is CSARDFIGTGGPAETQYF.

This chain uses TRBV4-2 with TRBJ2-3; no firm D call. The CDR3 is made up of 16 amino acids. The V end lost 0 bases, the J end lost 4 bases, and 14 bases lay between the germline ends. CDR1 is LGHNA and CDR2 is YNFKEQ in the germline V gene. In DNA, the CDR3 is TGTGCCAGCAGCCAAGATAGGGCGGCCTGGGCAGATACGCAGTATTTT. Protein sequence: CASSQDRAAWADTQYF.

The sample holds a few counts of this clonotype. A read error may explain this, as a much larger clone is one base away. The DNA of the CDR3 is TGCGCCAGCAGCTTGGACAGGGAGTATGGCTACACCTTC. It translates to CASSLDREYGYTF. The V call is TRBV5-1, the J call TRBJ1-2; D is perhaps TRBD1 (6 bases). From germline, CDR1 is SGHRS and CDR2 YFSETQ. The CDR3 consists of 13 residues. Trimming took off 0 bases at V and 5 bases at J, with 8 bases between the two ends.

This clonotype has ten or more counts. The CDR3 region has the DNA TGCAGTGCTGGAAGGACAGGGGTGCGGGAGACCCAGTACTTC. Amino acids: CSAGRTGVRETQYF. This chain connects TRBV20-1 to TRBJ2-5; 9 bases fit TRBD1. J was trimmed by 5 bases and V by 5 bases; bases with no gene match: 9. Germline V lookup: CDR1 DFQATT, CDR2 SNEGSKA (reference sequence). The CDR3 runs to 14 residues.

This clonotype was counted at least ten times. The V gene is TRBV6-1, the J gene TRBJ2-3; D is possibly TRBD2 (5 bases). The germline V and J ends were trimmed by 6 bases and 2 bases, with 21 bases remaining between them. The germline V gene has CDR1 MNHNS and CDR2 SASEGT. This CDR3 comprises 17 residues. The CDR3 loop is CASRDLLAPPTTDTQYF. For the CDR3, the DNA is TGTGCCAGCAGGGACCTCCTAGCACCACCCACCACAGATACGCAGTATTTT.

This clonotype was observed a handful of times. V and J are TRBV7-3 and TRBJ2-7; D is uncertain. V was cut by 2 bases and J by 6 bases, with 11 bases left in between. The CDR3 totals 13 residues. Per germline, CDR1 SGHTA and CDR2 FQGTGA. The CDR3 region has the DNA TGTGCCAGCAGCTTAGGTCTGGGCGCCGAGCAGTACTTC. Translated: CASSLGLGAEQYF.

The CDR3 sequence: CASSDYRGPSSYEQYF. The CDR3 region has the DNA TGTGCCAGCAGCGACTACAGGGGGCCCTCCTCCTACGAGCAGTACTTC. V usage is TRBV11-2 and J usage is TRBJ2-7, with 9 nucleotides matching TRBD1. The CDR3 loop spans 16 amino acids. CDR1 is SGHAT and CDR2 is FQNNGV in the germline V gene. The J segment lost 0 bases and the V segment lost 5 bases, leaving 8 bases of the junction unmatched.

This clonotype was recorded a few times. The chain combines TRBV4-2 with TRBJ2-1; D not certain. From germline, CDR1 is LGHNA and CDR2 YNFKEQ. V gave up 1 base and J gave up 8 bases, with 6 bases separating them. The CDR3 totals 12 residues. The CDR3 loop is CASSQALYEQFF. In nucleotides, the CDR3 is TGTGCCAGCAGCCAAGCTTTGTATGAGCAGTTCTTC.

The chain is built from TRBV11-2 and TRBJ1-4, with 9 bases aligning to TRBD1. CDR1 is SGHAT, CDR2 FQNNGV, per germline. This CDR3 comprises 16 residues. J gave up 10 bases and V 5 bases, and 14 bases lay outside the gene matches. CDR3 in DNA: TGTGCCAGCAGCGTTATTTCCGGGACAGGGCTCGCAAAACTGTTTTTT. Translation: CASSVISGTGLAKLFF.

This clonotype was seen more than once but under ten times. This chain joins TRBV4-1 and TRBJ2-4; possibly TRBD2 for D (5 bases). The germline gives CDR1 MGHRA, CDR2 YSYEKL. The CDR3 loop spans 17 amino acids. The V gene lost 0 bases and the J gene lost 0 bases, with 12 bases spanning the gap. CDR3 loop: CASSQDLGVLAKNIQYF. DNA of the CDR3: TGCGCCAGCAGCCAAGATCTCGGGGTCCTAGCCAAAAACATTCAGTACTTC.

This clonotype showed up just a few times. The V call is TRBV25-1, the J call TRBJ2-5; D is tentatively TRBD1 or TRBD2 (5 bases each). From germline, CDR1 is MGHDK and CDR2 SYGVNS. This CDR3 spans 12 amino acids. V lost 3 bases and J lost 5, with 7 bases in between. In DNA, the CDR3 is TGTGCCAGCAGTGATTGGGGGGAGACCCAGTACTTC. Protein sequence: CASSDWGETQYF.

Notes on this clonotype: One end of the junction is discordant with germline, which a read error may explain. V is TRBV28 and J is TRBJ2-5, with 16 bases matching TRBD2. The CDR3 has 16 residues. Germline values: CDR1 MDHEN, CDR2 SYDVKM. The CDR3 reads CASSPGTSGGVETQHF. The DNA of the CDR3 is TGTGCCAGCAGTCCTGGGACTAGCGGGGGGGTAGAGACCCAGCACTTC.

This clonotype has at least ten counts. The gene calls are TRBV28 and TRBJ2-3, with D uncertain. V shed 5 bases and J shed 2 bases, with 11 bases lying between them. This CDR3 is 14 amino acids long. In germline, CDR1 is MDHEN, CDR2 SYDVKM. The CDR3 protein is CASSTLPLTDTQYF. In DNA, the CDR3 is TGTGCCAGCAGTACGCTACCCCTCACAGATACGCAGTATTTT.